The sequence of this TCR beta chain was determined in a study of T cell responses to AZD1222 COVID-19 vaccine. Data came from immunoSEQ multiplex PCR; TCRdb stores just in-frame clones and leaves some out. The repertoire holds more than 150,000 clones, with 94% as singletons. The CDR3 runs to 14 residues. The germline CDR1 and CDR2 sequences are MNHEY and SMNVEV (reference sequence). J lost 1 base, V lost 3 bases, and 2 bases had no gene match. This TCR derives from an adult who received the AZD1222 COVID-19 vaccine. This chain joins TRBV27 and TRBJ2-5, with TRBD2 identical over 7 bases. The material sequenced was peripheral blood, taken 28 days after the second AZD1222 dose. CDR3 sequence: CASSLPSGQETQYF. The CDR3 DNA reads TGTGCCAGCAGTTTGCCTAGCGGCCAAGAGACCCAGTACTTC.